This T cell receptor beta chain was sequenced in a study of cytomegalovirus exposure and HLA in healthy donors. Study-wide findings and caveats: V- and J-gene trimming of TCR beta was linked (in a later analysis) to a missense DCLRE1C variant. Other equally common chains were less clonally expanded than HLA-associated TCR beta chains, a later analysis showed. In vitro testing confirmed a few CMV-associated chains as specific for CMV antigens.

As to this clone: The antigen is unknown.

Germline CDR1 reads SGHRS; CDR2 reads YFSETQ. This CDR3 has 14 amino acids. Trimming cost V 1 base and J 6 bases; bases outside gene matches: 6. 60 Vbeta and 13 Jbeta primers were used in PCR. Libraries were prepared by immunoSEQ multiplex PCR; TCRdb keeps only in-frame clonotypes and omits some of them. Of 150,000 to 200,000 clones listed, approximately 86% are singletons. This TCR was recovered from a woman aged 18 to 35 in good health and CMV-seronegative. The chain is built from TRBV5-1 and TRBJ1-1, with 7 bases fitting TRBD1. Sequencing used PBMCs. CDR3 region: CASSLSQGEPEAFF. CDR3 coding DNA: TGCGCCAGCAGCTTGTCCCAGGGGGAGCCTGAAGCTTTCTTT.